Listed here is a single TCR beta chain. This clone was seen a handful of times. It lacks a known antigen. Base qualities are missing; no much larger clone stands one base away. Other DNA sequences in the sample encode the same CDR3. Library preparation employed the immunoSEQ multiplex PCR assay. The multiplex PCR relied on a mix of 60 forward primers for TCR Vbeta segments and 13 reverse primers for TCR Jbeta segments. The CDR3 region of rearranged TCR beta genes was amplified from genomic DNA with a multiplex PCR assay. The amplified TCR beta libraries were sequenced on the Illumina HiSeq System as 87-base-pair reads. As for the original processing: In a later analysis, approximately 74 million unique TCR beta chains were counted across the 690 or so repertoires, and approximately 9.9 million of these chains were shared by at least two donors. Raw reads were error-corrected and collapsed into unique sequences by a nearest-neighbor algorithm in which closely related sequences were merged to remove PCR and sequencing errors. V, D and J gene segments were assigned by aligning CDR3 sequences to IMGT reference sequences. Each retained sequence needed at least a six-nucleotide match to both a V gene segment and a J gene segment. A rearrangement counted as productive if the CDR3 had no stop codons and remained in frame with V and J, and every other rearrangement counted as non-productive. CDR3 was defined according to IMGT convention as the region running from the second conserved V-encoded cysteine to the conserved J-encoded phenylalanine. The earlier analysis of 500 to 750 of the donors excluded any sequence lacking an unambiguous match to a single V gene segment. In an earlier analysis of approximately 560 of the donors, a V segment was called functional when productive rearrangements were above 56.7%, and segregating when the standard deviation between donors exceeded 5%. A statistical classification framework was built for diagnosing cytomegalovirus status from the catalog of TCR beta chain sequences. In a later analysis, TCR nucleotide sequences were compared against IMGT/GENE-DB human TR gene sequences so that V and J genes could be assigned. Using the TCRdist pipeline, a later analysis assigned CDR3 sequences along with most-parsimonious VDJ recombination scenarios. In a later analysis, every TCR beta chain was defined by the combination of its CDR3 amino acid sequence and its V-gene family, and reads without a unique V-gene family were dropped. In a later analysis, approximately 640 highly shared, low-generation-probability nucleotide sequences were removed to address suspected cross-contamination and a sequencing artifact. In a later analysis, a clonal expansion index was calculated for each public chain from normalized within-repertoire ranks of inferred template counts. In a later analysis, generation probabilities were computed with a VDJ recombination model fitted to out-of-frame rearrangements, and the resulting probabilities were checked against IGoR. Hypergeometric tests were used in a later analysis to score TCR-TCR, TCR-HLA and TCR-CMV co-occurrence, with a repertoire-size bias correction applied to the TCR pairs. A later analysis estimated false discovery rates by permuting HLA or CMV assignments 20 times. In a later analysis, co-occurring TCRs were grouped using DBSCAN, and TCRdist sequence similarity was added for clustering within HLA-allele-positive subsets. For co-occurrence clustering, repertoires with fewer than 30,000 or more than 120,000 public chains were excluded, along with four to six repertoires with anomalous nucleotide sharing. Held by TCRdb, this immuneACCESS table contains in-frame sequences only and omits some clones. Under half of the omission traces to an unresolved V gene where checked; the cause of the rest is unknown. V and J calls and clone size come straight from that table; D and trimming were deduced from the DNA. The sample table holds 100,000 to 150,000 clones, of which roughly 15% were seen once. The top ten constitute about 2.6% of the sample.

Trimmed from V: 4 bases; trimmed from J: 1 base; junction bases lacking a gene match: 1. From the cysteine through the phenylalanine, the CDR3 covers 14 amino acids. Only CDR3 DNA remains: 42 bases, in frame from the first base. Via the germline V gene (reference sequence), CDR1 is SEHNR and CDR2 FQNEAQ. The data originate from a study of cytomegalovirus exposure and HLA in healthy donors (dated by TCRdb to between 2016 and 2019). For the study in its entirety: An earlier analysis of several hundred of the donors reported roughly 270 Gb of sequence data and about 100 million unique TCR beta sequences from 190 million or so T cells. An early release covering roughly 640 HLA-typed donors comprised about 300 gigabases of sequencing data and 85 million to 100 million unique TCR sequences. Of the roughly 400 genotyped donors, approximately 80% fell in the genetic ancestry cluster associated with self-reported Caucasian donors. The study was designed to test whether signatures of past pathogen exposure could be identified by cataloging public T cell receptors. The T cell repertoires of 666 subjects were profiled by immunosequencing and related to cytomegalovirus serostatus. A separate validation cohort of 100 to 150 different subjects was used in addition to the roughly 670-subject first cohort. To predict cytomegalovirus infection status, the study brought together high-throughput TCR immunosequencing, statistical association of individual TCRs with disease status, and machine learning. A later analysis re-examined previously published TCR beta repertoires from 610 or so donors and added high-resolution HLA genotyping to investigate patterns of TCR occurrence. In the later analysis, no new phenotypic data were used to find candidate immune exposures; instead, reliance was placed on TCR beta sequences and their occurrence across donors. An earlier analysis of around 580 of the donors used high-throughput TCR beta sequencing to judge whether each TCR beta V gene segment behaved as functional or pseudogenic. Donor age, sex, ethnicity and CMV serostatus were compiled alongside the repertoire data. In a later genetic analysis, genome-wide SNP genotypes for about three fifths of the roughly 670 donors were used, and that subset was treated as a discovery cohort. All discovery cohort repertoires had been generated using a single sequencing platform. HLA typing included class I and class II loci at four-digit resolution. Typing coverage differed by locus: A, B, C, DRB1 and DQB1 were typed in roughly 620-630 donors, DQA1 in about 500, DPA1 in 600 to 610, and DPB1 in just under 490. Several DR-DQ haplotypes were handled as single units for association and clustering, since linkage in the cohort was strong. On average, around 240,000 unique TCR beta nucleotide sequences were sequenced per donor among 398 genotyped donors of the cohort, with around 19% of those sequences being non-productive. Broader findings and caveats from the paper: A further reported finding was that TCR beta sequences accurately predicted the HLA-A and HLA-B alleles for most subjects in the first cohort. In vitro tests confirmed that a few of the cytomegalovirus-associated TCR beta chains recognize cytomegalovirus antigens. In a later genetic analysis, fewer N-insertions in productive TCRs were reported among donors in an Asian-associated ancestry cluster than the roughly 700-donor mean. It was suggested by the authors that the approach could potentially be generalized to other disease states and immunological phenotypes. Some IMGT-functional V segments, including TRBV6-2 and TRBV6-3, could not be distinguished by the 87-base-pair reads and were therefore excluded. A later analysis found that TCR association rates varied across HLA loci, with DRB1 alleles showing the most associated TCRs and HLA-C alleles the fewest. V-gene and J-gene trimming of TCR beta chains was associated with a missense DCLRE1C variant in a later genetic analysis, and the association was replicated in an independent cohort. While some public TCRs were present in many individuals, most TCR sequences turned up only very rarely across donors. Because HLA typing was missing for some donors at each locus, association tests included only the typed subset. The study listed approximately 160 TCR beta chains as associated with cytomegalovirus. Specific HLA alleles were associated with some 15,000 TCR beta sequences at a false discovery rate of 0.05 in a later analysis. Cytomegalovirus status was reported to be diagnosed by the classifier with high specificity and sensitivity in both the original and validation cohorts. A later analysis found that most CMV-associated TCR beta chains appeared HLA-restricted, with HLA associations seemingly driven largely by CMV exposure. Roughly uniform sequencing depth across donors was assumed in presence/absence analyses, although this assumption may not hold. Some 15 rarely observed V segments, including chromosome 9 orphons, were excluded from the earlier analysis of approximately 500 of the donors because counts were too low. According to a later analysis, parvovirus B19, influenza, CMV and Epstein-Barr virus appeared linked to several top co-occurrence clusters. The sequencing pipeline was judged likely to have produced a cluster of highly shared sequence variants as a technical artifact. The only immune exposure information available for the cohort was CMV serostatus. In a later analysis, HLA-associated TCR beta chains showed more clonal expansion and lower generation probabilities than non-associated chains that were equally common. In an earlier analysis of 587 of the donors, most TCR beta V segments appeared in productive rearrangements about 90% or about 30% of the time, broadly matching IMGT annotations. When HLA alleles, especially DR and DQ, strongly co-occurred, attributing TCR associations to individual alleles was difficult. In this cohort, only TCR beta chains were sequenced, and detectable features were limited by the absence of alpha or paired-chain data. Linkage disequilibrium might explain the correlated functional status among segregating V segments, but an unknown experimental factor could not be excluded.

The cohort comprised some 700 healthy bone marrow donors. At the time of sampling, every cohort member was nominally healthy, though immune exposures that went unrecorded were likely present. The donor was CMV seropositive and was included in the group of 250 to 300 seropositive cohort members. A peripheral blood sample was provided by each donor, and peripheral blood mononuclear cells were used for TCR beta sequencing. Genomic DNA was extracted from the blood cell samples with the Qiagen DNeasy Blood Extraction Kit. This receptor was obtained from a female donor in good health and CMV-seropositive. The sequence links TRBV7-9 to TRBJ2-5; a stretch of 9 junction bases matches TRBD1. Sequenced sample: PBMCs. The nucleotides are TGTGCCAGCAGCTCGGACAGGGGCCAAGAGACCCAGTACTTC. Its coded protein is CASSSDRGQETQYF. The entire variable domain, with the stretches around the CDR3 drawn from the reference TRBV7-9 and TRBJ2-5 proteins, is DTGVSQNPRHKITKRGQNVTFRCDPISEHNRLYWYRQTLGQGPEFLTYFQNEAQLEKSRLLSDRFSAERPKGSFSTLEIQRTEQGDSAMYLCASSSDRGQETQYFGPGTRLLVL.